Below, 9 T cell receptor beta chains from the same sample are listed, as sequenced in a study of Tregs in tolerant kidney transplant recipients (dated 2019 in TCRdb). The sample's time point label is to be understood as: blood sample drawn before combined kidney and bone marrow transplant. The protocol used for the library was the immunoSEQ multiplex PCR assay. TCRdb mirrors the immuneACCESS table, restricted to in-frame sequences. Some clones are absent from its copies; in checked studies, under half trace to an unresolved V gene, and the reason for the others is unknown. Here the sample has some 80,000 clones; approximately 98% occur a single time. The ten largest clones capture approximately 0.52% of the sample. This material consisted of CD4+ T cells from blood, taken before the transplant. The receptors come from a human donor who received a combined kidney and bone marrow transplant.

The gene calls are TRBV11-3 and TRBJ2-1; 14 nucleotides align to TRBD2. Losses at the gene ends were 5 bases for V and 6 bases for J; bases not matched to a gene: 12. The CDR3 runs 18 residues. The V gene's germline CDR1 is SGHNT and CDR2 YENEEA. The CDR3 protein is CASSPAGLAGGTSNEQFF. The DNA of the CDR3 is TGTGCCAGCAGCCCGGCCGGACTAGCGGGAGGAACCAGCAATGAGCAGTTCTTC.

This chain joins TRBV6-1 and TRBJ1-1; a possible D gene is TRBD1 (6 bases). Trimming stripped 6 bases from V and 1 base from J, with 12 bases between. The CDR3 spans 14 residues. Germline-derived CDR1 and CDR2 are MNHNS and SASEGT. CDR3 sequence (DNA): TGTGCCAGCAGGCTTCCGACAGGGAACACTGAAGCTTTCTTT. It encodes CASRLPTGNTEAFF.

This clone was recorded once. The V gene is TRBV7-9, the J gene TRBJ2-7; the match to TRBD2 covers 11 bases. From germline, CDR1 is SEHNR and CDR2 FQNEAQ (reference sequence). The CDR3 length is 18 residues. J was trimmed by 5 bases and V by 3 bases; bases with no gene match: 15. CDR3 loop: CASSFLTLTSGRVNEQYF. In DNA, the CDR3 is TGTGCCAGCAGCTTCTTAACCCTAACTAGCGGGAGAGTCAACGAGCAGTACTTC.

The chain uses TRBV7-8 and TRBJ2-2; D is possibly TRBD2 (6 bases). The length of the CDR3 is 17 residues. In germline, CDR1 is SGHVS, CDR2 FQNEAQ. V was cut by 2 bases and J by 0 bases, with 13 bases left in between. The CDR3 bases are TGTGCCAGCAGCTTAAATGCGGGACGGCCGAACACCGGGGAGCTGTTTTTT. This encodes CASSLNAGRPNTGELFF.

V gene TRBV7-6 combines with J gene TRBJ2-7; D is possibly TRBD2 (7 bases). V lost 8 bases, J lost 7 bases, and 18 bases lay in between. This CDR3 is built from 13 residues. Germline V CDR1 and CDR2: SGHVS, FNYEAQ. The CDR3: CASQGRAFEEQYF. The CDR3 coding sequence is TGTGCCAGCCAGGGGAGGGCCTTCGAGGAGCAGTACTTC. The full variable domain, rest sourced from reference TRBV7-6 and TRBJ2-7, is GAGVSQSPRYKVTKRGQDVALRCDPISGHVSLYWYRQALGQGPEFLTYFNYEAQQDKSGLPNDRFSAERPEGSISTLTIQRTEQRDSAMYRCASQGRAFEEQYFGPGTRLTVT.

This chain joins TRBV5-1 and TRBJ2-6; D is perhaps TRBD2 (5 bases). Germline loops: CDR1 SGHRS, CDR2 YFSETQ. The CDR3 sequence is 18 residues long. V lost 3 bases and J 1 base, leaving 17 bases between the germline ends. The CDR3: CASSWFGPTGSGANVLTF. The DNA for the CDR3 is TGCGCCAGCAGCTGGTTTGGTCCAACGGGGTCTGGGGCCAACGTCCTGACTTTC. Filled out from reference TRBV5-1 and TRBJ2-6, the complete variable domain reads KAGVTQTPRYLIKTRGQQVTLSCSPISGHRSVSWYQQTPGQGLQFLFEYFSETQRNKGNFPGRFSGRQFSNSRSEMNVSTLELGDSALYLCASSWFGPTGSGANVLTFGAGSRLTVL.

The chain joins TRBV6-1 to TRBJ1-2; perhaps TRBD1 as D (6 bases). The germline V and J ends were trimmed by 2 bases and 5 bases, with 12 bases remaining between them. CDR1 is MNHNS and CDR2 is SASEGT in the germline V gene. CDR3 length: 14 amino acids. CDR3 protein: CASSEPGGGYGYTF. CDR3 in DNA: TGTGCCAGCAGTGAACCGGGGGGCGGATATGGCTACACCTTC.

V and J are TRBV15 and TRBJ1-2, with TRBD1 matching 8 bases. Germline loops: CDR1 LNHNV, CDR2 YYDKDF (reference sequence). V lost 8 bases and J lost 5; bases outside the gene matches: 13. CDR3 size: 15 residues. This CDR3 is CATGRGRGRYYGYTF. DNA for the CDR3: TGTGCCACCGGACGAGGCAGGGGGCGTTATTATGGCTACACCTTC.

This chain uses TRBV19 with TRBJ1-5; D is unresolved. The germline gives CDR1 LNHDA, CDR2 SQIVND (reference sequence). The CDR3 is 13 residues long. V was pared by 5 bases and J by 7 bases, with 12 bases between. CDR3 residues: CASSWSVPQPQHF. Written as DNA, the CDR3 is TGTGCCAGTAGTTGGTCGGTGCCGCAGCCCCAGCATTTT.